This section outlines one T cell receptor beta chain sequence together with its context. As yet, its antigen is unknown. This record belongs to a study of cytomegalovirus exposure and HLA in healthy donors. As for the study in general: From 190 million or so T cells, an earlier analysis saw approximately 110 million unique TCR beta sequences. Study-level results: The authors reported that TCR beta sequences could predict HLA-A and HLA-B alleles. These predictions were accurate for most subjects in the first cohort.

Primers: 60 Vbeta forward and 13 Jbeta reverse. Sequenced by immunoSEQ multiplex PCR; TCRdb stores in-frame clones only, minus some. This sample carries fewer than 65,000 clones, around 87% of them seen once, and the ten largest clones take over 1.1%. With V trimmed by 3 bases and J by 2 bases, 10 bases remained unmatched. CDR1 is SGDLS and CDR2 is YYNGEE in the germline V gene. This CDR3 has 17 amino acids. Sample: PBMCs. The sequence came from a man younger than 35 in good health and CMV-seronegative. The chain is built from TRBV9 and TRBJ2-3; the match to TRBD1 covers 9 bases. The CDR3 spells CASSGGRDRDITDTQYF. The CDR3 DNA is TGTGCCAGCAGCGGGGGAAGGGACAGGGATATCACAGATACGCAGTATTTT.